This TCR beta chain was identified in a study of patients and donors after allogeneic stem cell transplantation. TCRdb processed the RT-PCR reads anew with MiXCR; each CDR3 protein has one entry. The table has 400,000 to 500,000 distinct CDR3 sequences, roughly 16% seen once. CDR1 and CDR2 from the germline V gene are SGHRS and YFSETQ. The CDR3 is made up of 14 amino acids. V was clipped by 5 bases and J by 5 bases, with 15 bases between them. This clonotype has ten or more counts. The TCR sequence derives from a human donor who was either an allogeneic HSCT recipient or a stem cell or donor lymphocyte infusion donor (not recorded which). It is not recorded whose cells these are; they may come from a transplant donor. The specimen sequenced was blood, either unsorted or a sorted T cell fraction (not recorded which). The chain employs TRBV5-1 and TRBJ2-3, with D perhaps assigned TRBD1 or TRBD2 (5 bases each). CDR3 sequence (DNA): TGCGCCAGCAGTAGGGGACCAGACCTAGATACGCAGTATTTT. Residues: CASSRGPDLDTQYF.